Given below is one TCR beta chain in context. Its cognate antigen is unknown. The record originates from a study of cytomegalovirus exposure and HLA in healthy donors. Whole-study findings and limits: The study labeled around 160 TCR beta chains cytomegalovirus-associated. Later analysis demonstrated an association between a missense DCLRE1C variant and TCR beta V- and J-gene trimming. Rare TCR sequences dominated, though some public TCRs recurred in many donors.

13 Jbeta primers and 60 Vbeta primers were used for the PCR. Assay used: immunoSEQ multiplex PCR; TCRdb lists only in-frame clones, some missing. The data show about 160,000 clones, 82% seen once. The ends lost 8 bases at V and 1 base at J; junction bases unmatched: 5. This CDR3 is 16 amino acids long. The germline V gene has CDR1 MNHGY and CDR2 SVAAGI. This cohort consisted of healthy bone marrow donors. The sequencing sample was made of PBMCs. The origin of this receptor is a man aged 45 to 65 in good health and CMV-seropositive. V usage is TRBV6-9 and J usage is TRBJ2-3; TRBD2 agrees at 14 bases. The CDR3 DNA reads as TGTGCCAGCCGGACTAGCGGGAGGCCCCGCACAGATACGCAGTATTTT. This gives the protein CASRTSGRPRTDTQYF.